A selection of T cell receptor beta chains follows, all from one sample in a study of T cell repertoires in ileal Crohn's disease. Some clones are missing from TCRdb's copy, which holds only in-frame ones; the method was immunoSEQ multiplex PCR. Here the sample spans approximately 5,000 clones, 80% to 90% being singletons. The sample taken for sequencing was ileal tissue. All receptors derive from an adult with Crohn's disease. The CDR3 runs from the conserved cysteine through the conserved F or W. A D gene is named only where the DNA matches it firmly. Clone size is not always given. Where it is, it says once, few, many or a class for expanded clones.

v_gene	j_gene	abundance	d_gene	CDR3aa	CDR3nt
TRBV2	TRBJ1-2	-	-	CASSDSDYGYTF	TGTGCCAGCAGTGATTCTGACTATGGCTACACCTTC
TRBV28	TRBJ2-7	-	-	CASSLDSSYEQYF	TGTGCCAGCAGTTTAGACAGCTCCTACGAGCAGTACTTC
TRBV7-2	TRBJ1-2	few	-	CASSLGQGGYGYTF	TGTGCCAGCAGCTTGGGGCAGGGAGGCTATGGCTACACCTTC
TRBV28	TRBJ2-7	-	TRBD1	CASSFMVRGSYEQYF	TGTGCCAGCAGTTTTATGGTCAGGGGGTCCTACGAGCAGTACTTC
TRBV7-9	TRBJ1-3	-	-	CASSQTGGGNTIYF	TGTGCCAGCAGCCAGACGGGCGGGGGGAACACCATATATTTT
TRBV28	TRBJ1-2	-	-	CASALRGYGYTF	TGTGCCAGCGCCTTAAGGGGCTATGGCTACACCTTC
TRBV27	TRBJ1-2	once	TRBD1	CASSPGDRVSYGYTF	TGTGCCAGCAGTCCCGGTGACAGGGTTAGCTATGGCTACACCTTC
TRBV6-5	TRBJ1-1	-	TRBD1	CASRPTGGDTEAFF	TGTGCCAGCCGGCCGACAGGGGGGGACACTGAAGCTTTCTTT
TRBV7-2	TRBJ2-1	-	TRBD2	CASSLMGRGDEQFF	TGTGCCAGCAGCTTAATGGGACGGGGGGATGAGCAGTTCTTC
TRBV18	TRBJ1-2	-	TRBD1	CASSPETGSGYHGYTF	TGTGCCAGCTCACCAGAGACAGGGTCGGGCTACCATGGCTACACCTTC
TRBV5-4	TRBJ2-5	-	TRBD1	CASSINRGSGETQYF	TGTGCCAGCAGCATCAACAGGGGAAGTGGAGAGACCCAGTACTTC
TRBV18	TRBJ1-2	-	-	CASSPGGHRFSYGYTF	TGTGCCAGCTCACCAGGGGGCCATAGGTTTAGCTATGGCTACACCTTC
TRBV2	TRBJ2-1	-	TRBD1	CASSEGQGARNEQFF	TGTGCCAGCAGTGAGGGGCAGGGGGCGCGCAATGAGCAGTTCTTC
TRBV5-1	TRBJ2-1	-	-	CASRGDYNEQFF	TGCGCCAGCAGGGGAGACTACAATGAGCAGTTCTTC
TRBV6-4	TRBJ2-3	-	TRBD1	CASSETGGADTQYF	TGTGCCAGCAGTGAGACAGGGGGCGCAGATACGCAGTATTTT
TRBV7-3	TRBJ1-6	once	-	CASSLRGIQTNSPLHF	TGTGCCAGCAGCTTAAGAGGGATCCAAACTAATTCACCCCTCCACTTT
TRBV6-4	TRBJ2-1	medium-sized	-	CASSDSSGSYNEQFF	TGTGCCAGCAGTGACTCTAGCGGCTCCTACAATGAGCAGTTCTTC
TRBV2	TRBJ2-6	-	-	CASKGEGAGANVLTF	TGTGCCAGCAAGGGGGAGGGTGCTGGGGCCAACGTCCTGACTTTC
TRBV10-3	TRBJ1-2	-	TRBD1	CAISETGGRVYGYTF	TGTGCCATCAGTGAGACAGGGGGAAGAGTCTATGGCTACACCTTC
TRBV28	TRBJ1-5	-	-	CASSFDRPNQPQHF	TGTGCCAGCAGTTTTGACAGGCCCAATCAGCCCCAGCATTTT
TRBV28	TRBJ1-6	-	-	CASSLLVQGNNSPLHF	TGTGCCAGCAGTTTGTTAGTTCAGGGGAATAATTCACCCCTCCACTTT
TRBV7-8	TRBJ1-2	-	TRBD1	CASSLAKGQVGGYTF	TGTGCCAGCAGCTTAGCAAAAGGACAGGTCGGAGGCTACACCTTC
TRBV18	TRBJ2-7	-	-	CASSPGVGSYEQYF	TGTGCCAGCTCGCCCGGGGTCGGGTCCTACGAGCAGTACTTC
TRBV28	TRBJ1-2	-	TRBD1	CASSFVGGGSYTF	TGTGCCAGCAGTTTCGTAGGGGGCGGAAGCTACACCTTC
TRBV2	TRBJ2-5	-	TRBD2	CASSLWTSGIQETQYF	TGTGCCAGCAGTTTGTGGACTAGCGGGATCCAAGAGACCCAGTACTTC
TRBV9	TRBJ2-3	once	TRBD2	CASSPSPLAGGPGTDTQYF	TGTGCCAGCAGCCCAAGCCCACTAGCGGGGGGGCCGGGCACAGATACGCAGTATTTT
TRBV10-2	TRBJ2-7	once	TRBD1	CASRQGVTYEQYF	TGCGCCAGCCGTCAGGGGGTCACCTACGAGCAGTACTTC
TRBV7-9	TRBJ2-7	-	-	CASSLVTASSYEQYF	TGTGCCAGCAGCTTAGTCACAGCCTCCTCCTACGAGCAGTACTTC
TRBV9	TRBJ1-4	-	TRBD1	CASSTGTGREKLFF	TGTGCCAGCAGCACAGGGACAGGGAGGGAAAAACTGTTTTTT
TRBV29-1	TRBJ2-7	-	-	CSVRDWSSYEQYF	TGCAGCGTGCGGGACTGGAGCTCCTACGAGCAGTACTTC
TRBV12-5	TRBJ2-7	-	TRBD1	CASAPGGDEQYF	TGTGCTAGTGCCCCAGGGGGCGACGAGCAGTACTTC
TRBV7-2	TRBJ1-1	-	-	CASSLFDRLNTEAFF	TGTGCCAGCAGCTTATTCGACAGATTGAACACTGAAGCTTTCTTT
TRBV7-9	TRBJ2-2	large	TRBD1	CASSGLTGFDTGELFF	TGTGCCAGCAGCGGATTGACAGGGTTCGACACCGGGGAGCTGTTTTTT
TRBV11-2	TRBJ1-6	-	-	CASSLGTASGSPLHF	TGTGCCAGCAGCCTCGGGACGGCGAGCGGGTCACCCCTCCACTTT
TRBV9	TRBJ1-4	-	-	CASSRAGRGEKLFF	TGTGCCAGCAGCCGAGCAGGACGGGGGGAAAAACTGTTTTTT
TRBV11-3	TRBJ1-4	-	-	CASSCREGGFGEKLFF	TGTGCCAGCAGCTGCCGGGAGGGGGGCTTCGGCGAAAAACTGTTTTTT
TRBV10-2	TRBJ1-2	-	-	CASSEAGAYGYTF	TGCGCCAGCAGTGAAGCGGGGGCGTATGGCTACACCTTC
TRBV27	TRBJ1-6	-	-	CASSFTRRTYNSPLHF	TGTGCCAGCAGTTTTACGAGGCGGACCTATAATTCACCCCTCCACTTT
TRBV30	TRBJ1-5	once	-	CAWRPDGSGQPQHF	TGTGCCTGGCGACCCGACGGTTCGGGGCAGCCCCAGCATTTT
TRBV2	TRBJ2-1	-	-	CASSGRDSHSYNEQFF	TGTGCCAGCAGCGGCCGGGACTCCCACTCCTACAATGAGCAGTTCTTC
TRBV7-3	TRBJ2-7	-	-	CASSLNPSSYEQYF	TGTGCCAGCAGCTTAAATCCCAGCTCCTACGAGCAGTACTTC
TRBV19	TRBJ2-7	-	-	CATRLSSSSYEQYF	TGTGCCACCCGTCTCTCGTCTAGCTCCTACGAGCAGTACTTC
TRBV6-6	TRBJ2-1	-	TRBD2	CASSYFSGGPNEQFF	TGTGCCAGCAGTTACTTTAGCGGGGGGCCGAATGAGCAGTTCTTC
TRBV12-5	TRBJ2-1	-	TRBD2	CASGPFTIAGGRNEQFF	TGTGCTAGTGGTCCTTTCACCATAGCGGGGGGGAGGAATGAGCAGTTCTTC
TRBV6-8	TRBJ2-4	-	TRBD1	CASRQGTEFKNIQYF	TGTGCCAGCAGACAGGGGACAGAATTCAAAAACATTCAGTACTTC
TRBV28	TRBJ1-4	-	TRBD1	CASSLYSRDRGEKLFF	TGTGCCAGCAGTCTTTACTCGAGGGACAGGGGGGAAAAACTGTTTTTT
TRBV5-4	TRBJ1-2	-	-	CASSFGQGLGYGYTF	TGTGCCAGCAGCTTCGGTCAGGGGTTGGGCTATGGCTACACCTTC